This T cell receptor beta chain was captured in a study of OX40 agonist ivuxolimab in advanced cancers. Looking at the study overall: Three patients had partial responses: one hepatocellular carcinoma, two cutaneous melanoma. Study-wide results and limits: Partial responders treated at 0.1-3.0 mg/kg exhibited clonal expansion among the lowest measured. Relative to CD4+, CD8+ T cells held more expanded clones on average.

Deletions cut 2 bases from V and 5 bases from J, with 16 bases between. The CDR3 is made up of 15 amino acids. Germline values: CDR1 MDHEN, CDR2 SYDVKM. On this clone itself: Its specificity is not known.

Libraries were prepared by immunoSEQ multiplex PCR; TCRdb keeps only in-frame clonotypes and omits some of them. The table lists more than 75,000 clones, approximately 79% of them singletons. The J gene is TRBJ2-7, the V gene TRBV28, with D perhaps being TRBD1 or TRBD2 (5 bases each). The material was CD4+ or CD8+ T cells sorted from blood, obtained in a trial of the OX40 agonist ivuxolimab. The origin of this receptor is an adult with an advanced solid tumor such as melanoma, head and neck, liver or kidney cancer. The CDR3 DNA reads TGTGCCAGCAGTTTAAGTTCCGGGGCGGCGGACGAGCAGTACTTC. Translation gives CASSLSSGAADEQYF.